This T cell receptor (beta chain) was identified in a study of shared clonotypes between healthy human individuals. Study conclusions and caveats: Lower generation probabilities were found for non-shared clonotypes than for those shared by all four donors. Generally, estimated richness proved larger in naive subsets than it did in memory subsets. Sampling covered blood only; tissue repertoires likely differ.

In regard to this clone: What it recognizes is unknown. Other DNA sequences in this sample translate to the same CDR3.

The table came from immunoSEQ multiplex PCR; TCRdb's copy has only in-frame clones and leaves some out. The sample comprises around 2,100,000 clones, 85% to 95% of which are singletons, and 1.2% rests with the top ten. Germline-derived CDR1 and CDR2 are MNHEY and SVGAGI. V was clipped by 2 bases and J by 3 bases, with 8 bases between them. CDR3 length: 13 amino acids. Selected positively for CCR7 and CD45RO-negative, naive CD8 cells excluded terminally differentiated effector memory CD45RA+ cells. Every contributor of samples was a Caucasian grown-up residing in Nashville, Tennessee. V is TRBV6-5 and J is TRBJ2-7, with D possibly called TRBD1 or TRBD2 (5 bases each). This sequence originates from a man aged 18 to 29 in good health. The sample comprised naive CD8+ T cells sorted from blood. This CDR3 is CASSYRDGYEQYF. CDR3 sequence (DNA): TGTGCCAGCAGTTACAGGGACGGCTACGAGCAGTACTTC.